This TCR beta chain is from a study of blood T cell repertoires in COVID-19. In the study overall: Spain, Italy and the United States supplied samples that represented acute and convalescent COVID-19.

Methods used by the authors: Reference gene primer amplification in the assay estimated nucleated cell counts. Clones were read by immunoSEQ multiplex PCR, and TCRdb kept only the in-frame ones, dropping some. V, J and clone size derive from that table, while D and trimming were established from the DNA sequence. The repertoire has about 100,000 clones, over 85% of them found once; the top ten carry approximately 2%. Recruited during active infection, patients (from Seattle) were subsequently followed longitudinally. Sequenced: peripheral blood. The source of this sequence is a woman between 45 and 65 years old with COVID-19, enrolled during active disease.

This CDR3 is CAWSLARDRGQPQHF. The DNA of the CDR3 is TGTGCCTGGAGCCTCGCTCGGGACAGGGGACAGCCCCAGCATTTT. This rearrangement joins TRBV30 to TRBJ1-5, with TRBD1 matching over 10 bases. CDR1 and CDR2 from the germline V gene are GTSNPN and SVGIG (reference sequence). This CDR3 spans 15 amino acids. The V and J ends lost 3 bases and 7 bases, in that order; junction bases with no gene match: 9.